The TCR beta chain described here comes from a study of T cells in Graves' hyperthyroidism and ophthalmopathy. General observations from the study: Stable hyperthyroidism was separated from ophthalmopathy by a model based on 13 V-J features.

With regard to this clonotype: Its antigen is as yet unknown.

RNA transcripts gave rise to amplified TCR beta CDR3 regions. HTBI primers were employed in a first-round RT-PCR of the TCR CDR3. TCRdb redid the calling of the multiplex PCR reads with MiXCR, one entry per CDR3 protein. Here the sample spans about 410,000 distinct CDR3 sequences, about 14% being singletons. The V gene lost 3 bases and the J gene lost 0 bases, with 13 bases spanning the gap. Looked up from germline, CDR1 is SGHDT and CDR2 is YYEEEE. The CDR3 is 16 residues long. The sample comprised blood. This receptor was obtained from a woman aged 25-40 years with Graves' ophthalmopathy. The rearrangement uses TRBV5-6 and TRBJ2-1, with D perhaps TRBD2 (6 bases). The CDR3: CASSYIRGSSYNEQFF. In DNA form, the CDR3 reads TGTGCCAGCAGCTACATACGGGGGTCCTCCTACAATGAGCAGTTCTTC.